Listed below are T cell receptor beta chains from one sample, sequenced in a study of T cells in Graves' hyperthyroidism and ophthalmopathy. Via MiXCR, TCRdb re-called the multiplex PCR reads, giving one row per CDR3 protein. The table has roughly 400,000 distinct CDR3 sequences, approximately 15% seen once. Material: blood. The receptors derive from a woman under 30 with Graves' hyperthyroidism that later progressed to Graves' ophthalmopathy. Both conserved end residues are trimmed from each CDR3.

j_call	v_call	cdr3_length	cdr3_aa
TRBJ2-1	TRBV7-9	12	ASSLRWGADEQF
TRBJ2-7	TRBV6-2/TRBV6-3	12	ASSLGLPSYEQY
TRBJ2-1	TRBV5-1	13	ASFHGTRSYNEQF
TRBJ2-7	TRBV18	11	ASSPVSSYEQY
TRBJ2-3	TRBV6-2/TRBV6-3	12	ASSLAGDFDTQY
TRBJ1-6	TRBV28	15	ASSLWSGVPYNSPLH
TRBJ2-7	TRBV28	16	ASSSVPGGPVNFYEQY
TRBJ2-7	TRBV2	18	ASSDGSWTEAGVVSYEQY
TRBJ2-7	TRBV12-5	16	ASGSEETPSGGLYEQY
TRBJ2-3	TRBV15	14	ATSRGGLAGVNTQY
TRBJ1-2	TRBV6-2/TRBV6-3	13	ASSNHWDRDHGYT
TRBJ2-3	TRBV2	13	ASSLAGGYTDTQY
TRBJ2-7	TRBV29-1	9	SVVDGYEQY
TRBJ1-1	TRBV5-8	12	ASSSTRDSTEAF
TRBJ2-2	TRBV3-1	16	ASSHDLRTSGSTGELF
TRBJ2-1	TRBV6-1	10	ASTGRGHEQF
TRBJ2-7	TRBV6-2/TRBV6-3	11	ASSSLDSYEQY
TRBJ2-2	TRBV6-1	13	ASSLGTGEAGELF
TRBJ1-1	TRBV7-2	12	ASSLRWTVLGAF
TRBJ1-1	TRBV28	10	ASSLRQSEAF
TRBJ1-5	TRBV18	13	ASSPRDRGSQPQH
TRBJ2-1	TRBV28	11	ASSPHTRDEQF
TRBJ1-3	TRBV5-1	14	VSSLGQEGSGNTIY
TRBJ2-2	TRBV5-1	12	ASSPGTGTGELF
TRBJ2-1	TRBV12-3/TRBV12-4	12	ASSLTGAINEQF
TRBJ2-7	TRBV3-1	10	ASSQGLNEQY
TRBJ1-1	TRBV2	11	ASSDQVNTEAF